One and the same sample provided the 27 T cell receptor beta chains below, sequenced in a study of blood T cell repertoires in COVID-19 (dated by TCRdb to 2019 to 2021). The method behind the library was the immunoSEQ multiplex PCR assay. TCRdb's version of the immuneACCESS table is confined to in-frame rearrangements and falls short of the full clone set. An unresolved V gene accounts for under half of the shortfall where checked; the remainder is of unknown origin. Counted in this sample were approximately 490,000 clones; more than 85% of them appeared once. Of the sample, around 8% is held by the ten largest clones. Sequencing was performed on PBMCs or T cells enriched from blood (not recorded which). These receptors all come from a woman in her fifties or sixties who had recovered from COVID-19.

This clone was seen more than once but under ten times. Written as DNA, the CDR3 is TGTGCCAGCAGCCCTCTCCTTCAGATAACTGGAAACACCATATATTTT. Its protein product is CASSPLLQITGNTIYF. This chain uses TRBV3-1 (or the pseudogene TRBV3-2) with TRBJ1-3; no clear D gene. V lost 4 bases and J 2 bases, leaving 15 bases between the germline ends. Germline V gene sequence: CDR1 LGHDT, CDR2 YNNKEL (reference sequence). The CDR3 is 16 amino acids.

The chain couples TRBV5-1 to TRBJ2-3; 10 positions agree with TRBD2. Germline V lookup: CDR1 SGHRS, CDR2 YFSETQ. CDR3 length: 17 amino acids. V trimming: 0 bases; J trimming: 1 base; junction bases outside the gene matches: 5. The CDR3 DNA sequence: TGCGCCAGCAGCTTGGTTGGAGCGGGAGGGGGCACAGATACGCAGTATTTT. This translates into CASSLVGAGGGTDTQYF.

This clone was detected once. The genes are TRBV11-2 and TRBJ2-5, with D possibly being TRBD2 (5 bases). Germline CDR1 and CDR2: SGHAT and FQNNGV. This CDR3 comprises 12 residues. V was shortened by 1 base and J by 5 bases, with 5 bases between the two germline ends. In DNA, the CDR3 is TGTGCCAGCAGCTTAGGGAGGGAGACCCAGTACTTC. Amino acid sequence: CASSLGRETQYF.

This chain connects TRBV6-5 to TRBJ1-1; D uncertain. V was clipped by 4 bases and J by 3 bases, with 3 bases between them. The CDR3 consists of 11 residues. The germline CDR1 and CDR2 sequences are MNHEY and SVGAGI. DNA for the CDR3: TGTGCCAGCAGTTCCTACACTGAAGCTTTCTTT. This sequence encodes CASSSYTEAFF.

V is TRBV7-2 and J is TRBJ2-1, with 14 bases that match TRBD2. The germline gives CDR1 SGHTA, CDR2 FQGNSA. With V trimmed by 6 bases and J by 4 bases, 2 bases remained unmatched. The CDR3 covers 15 residues. CDR3 bases: TGTGCCAGCAGGTGGACTAGCGGGGGGTACAATGAGCAGTTCTTC. It codes for CASRWTSGGYNEQFF.

The chain couples TRBV3-1 (or the pseudogene TRBV3-2) to TRBJ2-7, with 8 bases matching TRBD2. Germline V gene data show CDR1 as LGHDT and CDR2 as YNNKEL (reference sequence). The junction had 6 bases not matched to a gene; V was cut back by 4 bases and J by 4 bases. The CDR3 runs 14 residues. The CDR3 DNA is TGTGCCAGCAGCCGGAGCGGGGGACCGTACGAGCAGTACTTC. The encoded protein is CASSRSGGPYEQYF.

V is TRBV5-4 and J is TRBJ1-2; tentative D call: TRBD1 (6 bases). Germline loops: CDR1 SGHNT, CDR2 YYREEE (reference sequence). The CDR3 consists of 14 residues. Trimming took off 9 bases at V and 6 bases at J, with 21 bases between the two ends. CDR3 bases: TGTGCCACGAAGGAAGGGCGGACAGCTGATGGCTACACCTTC. Its translation: CATKEGRTADGYTF.

This chain links TRBV7-9 with TRBJ1-5; 9 nucleotides match TRBD1. The CDR3 runs 15 residues. V lost 3 bases and J lost 6; bases outside the gene matches: 6. CDR1 is SEHNR and CDR2 is FQNEAQ in the germline V gene (reference sequence). For the CDR3, the DNA is TGTGCCAGCAGCTTCTCACAGGGGGCGGGTCAGCCCCAGCATTTT. Translated, it gives CASSFSQGAGQPQHF. Together with reference TRBV7-9 and TRBJ1-5, the CDR3 gives the full variable domain: DTGVSQNPRHKITKRGQNVTFRCDPISEHNRLYWYRQTLGQGPEFLTYFQNEAQLEKSRLLSDRFSAERPKGSFSTLEIQRTEQGDSAMYLCASSFSQGAGQPQHFGDGTRLSIL.

V is TRBV11-2 and J is TRBJ1-1; 9 nucleotides match TRBD1. This CDR3 contains 15 residues. The junction had 8 bases not matched to a gene; V was cut back by 5 bases and J by 4 bases. Germline-derived CDR1 and CDR2 are SGHAT and FQNNGV. CDR3 DNA: TGTGCCAGCAGCCCACAGGGGGCGCTGGGCACTGAAGCTTTCTTT. Its protein product is CASSPQGALGTEAFF.

This chain links TRBV6-5 with TRBJ2-3, with 10 bases identical to TRBD1. CDR3 size: 15 residues. Germline CDR1 MNHEY, CDR2 SVGAGI. The trim removed 2 bases at V and 4 bases at J, leaving 3 bases unmatched. The CDR3: CASSYRGQGADTQYF. In DNA, the CDR3 is TGTGCCAGCAGTTACAGAGGACAGGGGGCAGATACGCAGTATTTT.

In this sample, this clone turned up a few times. The gene calls are TRBV3-1 (or the pseudogene TRBV3-2) and TRBJ1-3; tentatively, D is TRBD1 (5 bases). Trimming shortened V by 4 bases and J by 0 bases, and 13 bases separated the two germline ends. This CDR3 has 16 residues. Germline V lookup: CDR1 LGHDT, CDR2 YNNKEL (reference sequence). The CDR3 DNA is TGTGCCAGCAGCCCCTCAACAGGAGCCTCTGGAAACACCATATATTTT. As protein: CASSPSTGASGNTIYF.

The chain employs TRBV5-1 and TRBJ1-1, with 7 positions matching TRBD1. The CDR3 spans 15 residues. Trimming took 2 bases from V and 4 from J; bases not matched to a gene: 8. CDR1 is SGHRS and CDR2 is YFSETQ in the germline V gene. Here the CDR3 DNA reads TGCGCCAGCAGCTTTCAAGGGGCAGGGGGCACTGAAGCTTTCTTT. As protein: CASSFQGAGGTEAFF.

The V gene is TRBV7-2, the J gene TRBJ2-4; TRBD1 matches at 7 bases. The CDR3 totals 14 residues. Germline V gene data show CDR1 as SGHTA and CDR2 as FQGNSA. After removal of 6 bases from V and 11 bases from J, the junction contained 13 bases not matched to a gene. CDR3 in amino acids: CASSRGQEPRVQYF. The CDR3 coding sequence is TGTGCCAGCAGTCGAGGACAGGAGCCACGGGTTCAGTACTTC.

This chain uses TRBV9 with TRBJ1-4; D is perhaps TRBD1 (5 bases). Germline-derived CDR1 and CDR2 are SGDLS and YYNGEE. With 4 bases removed from V and 7 bases from J, the gap between germline ends came to 20 bases. There are 16 residues in the CDR3. The CDR3 reads CASSPSSDTEFEKLFF. CDR3 bases: TGTGCCAGCAGCCCTTCCTCGGACACGGAATTTGAAAAACTGTTTTTT.

V usage is TRBV5-8 and J usage is TRBJ1-5; no clear D. The CDR3 runs to 16 residues. V dropped 4 bases and J dropped 0 bases, with 14 bases sitting between them. Germline CDR1 and CDR2: SGHTS and YDEGEE. CDR3 amino acids: CASSRTFGVSNQPQHF. CDR3 sequence (DNA): TGTGCCAGCAGCCGGACTTTCGGGGTTAGCAATCAGCCCCAGCATTTT.

Written as DNA, the CDR3 is TGCGCCAGCAGCCCTTCGACAGGGAACTTGAACTACGAGCAGTACTTC. This codes for CASSPSTGNLNYEQYF. This sequence joins TRBV5-1 and TRBJ2-7, with 7 positions matching TRBD1. V lost 4 bases to trimming and J lost 3 bases; unmatched junction nucleotides: 13. From germline, CDR1 is SGHRS and CDR2 YFSETQ. CDR3 length: 16 residues.

The chain carries TRBV21-1 and TRBJ1-1. TRBV21-1 is a pseudogene. The CDR3 sequence is 16 residues long. The CDR3 DNA is TGTGCCAGCAGCCCGGGAAGAGGAGGGCAGAGCACTGAAGCTTTCTTT. This sequence encodes CASSPGRGGQSTEAFF.

This clone showed up just once. The chain links TRBV7-9 to TRBJ2-2, with D tentatively TRBD1 (6 bases). CDR3 length equals 15 residues. V was trimmed by 5 bases and J by 6 bases, leaving 16 bases between them. Germline-derived CDR1 and CDR2 are SEHNR and FQNEAQ (reference sequence). CDR3 nucleotide sequence: TGTGCCAGCAGCAAAAATTTACAGGGCTCCGGGGAGCTGTTTTTT. It is translated as CASSKNLQGSGELFF.

The chain links TRBV18 to TRBJ1-2; tentative D call: TRBD1 (6 bases). This CDR3 comprises 12 residues. Per germline, CDR1 KGHSH and CDR2 LQKENI. V lost 5 bases to trimming and J lost 8 bases, with 12 bases between them. The CDR3 protein is CASSSRDRGYTF. As DNA, the CDR3 is TGTGCCAGCTCATCTCGAGACAGGGGCTACACCTTC.

The chain combines TRBV5-1 with TRBJ2-1; tentatively, D is TRBD1 (5 bases). V lost 0 bases to trimming and J lost 7 bases, with 14 bases between them. The CDR3 has 15 amino acids. CDR1 and CDR2 (germline): SGHRS, YFSETQ. The CDR3 reads CASSLVIQGKNEQFF. CDR3 in DNA: TGCGCCAGCAGCTTGGTCATCCAGGGAAAGAATGAGCAGTTCTTC.

In this sample, this clone turned up once. This chain uses TRBV3-1 (or the pseudogene TRBV3-2) with TRBJ2-3; TRBD1 is a possible D gene (5 bases). Germline CDR1 is LGHDT and CDR2 is YNNKEL (reference sequence). Trimming cost V 2 bases and J 6 bases, with 15 bases left between them. This CDR3 is 15 amino acids long. The CDR3 DNA is TGTGCCAGCAGCCAACCAGGGCGGATTGTGGATACGCAGTATTTT. Protein: CASSQPGRIVDTQYF.

The chain combines TRBV11-2 with TRBJ1-5; 9 nucleotides line up with TRBD1. The CDR3 totals 14 residues. CDR1 is SGHAT, CDR2 FQNNGV, per germline. The V gene end was trimmed by 2 bases and the J gene end by 7 bases; junction bases not matched to a gene: 3. For the CDR3, the DNA is TGTGCCAGCAGCTTATCGACAGGGGGGCAGCCCCAGCATTTT. Amino acid sequence: CASSLSTGGQPQHF.

The rearrangement uses TRBV19 and TRBJ2-2; D unresolved. CDR1 is LNHDA, CDR2 SQIVND, per germline (reference sequence). V lost 6 bases to trimming and J lost 8 bases, with 7 bases between them. This CDR3 comprises 11 residues. In nucleotides, the CDR3 is TGTGCCAGTAGCCTTCTGGGGGAGCTGTTTTTT. Its protein is CASSLLGELFF.

V usage is TRBV3-1 (or the pseudogene TRBV3-2) and J usage is TRBJ1-2; D gene unclear. Trimming shortened V by 1 base and J by 5 bases, and 8 bases separated the two germline ends. CDR1 LGHDT and CDR2 YNNKEL come from the germline V gene (reference sequence). The CDR3 spans 13 residues. The CDR3 coding sequence is TGTGCCAGCAGCCAAGGGCGGACTTATGGCTACACCTTC. It yields the protein CASSQGRTYGYTF.

This clone was observed a single time. V usage is TRBV21-1 and J usage is TRBJ2-2; the table's D call, TRBD2, has no DNA check behind it. TRBV21-1 is reported as a pseudogene. CDR3 length: 14 residues. The CDR3 region has the DNA TGTGCCCCCGGGGGGTGCGGGGCCACCGGGGAGCTGTTTTTT. Translated: CAPGGCGATGELFF.

The chain combines TRBV5-5 with TRBJ2-5; 8 bases align to TRBD2. Germline V gives CDR1 SGHKS, CDR2 YYEKEE (reference sequence). After removal of 0 bases from V and 5 bases from J, the junction contained 9 bases not matched to a gene. CDR3 length equals 16 residues. The CDR3: CASSLESGGWGETQYF. The DNA for the CDR3 is TGTGCCAGCAGCTTGGAGAGCGGGGGCTGGGGGGAGACCCAGTACTTC.

V and J are TRBV10-3 and TRBJ2-4, with D possibly being TRBD1 (5 bases). Germline V CDR1 and CDR2: ENHRY, SYGVKD. This CDR3 contains 12 residues. Between the trimmed V and J ends, which lost 2 bases and 9 bases, there was a span of 8 bases. The CDR3 reads CAISESGAIQYF. For the CDR3, the DNA is TGTGCCATCAGTGAGAGTGGGGCCATTCAGTACTTC.